The entry below describes one T cell receptor beta chain. The antigen this receptor binds is unknown. No base-level quality is on record; no much larger clone is a single base apart. The Qiagen DNeasy kit was used to extract genomic DNA both from unsorted PBMCs and from the negatively selected CD4+ and CD8+ fractions. TCR beta CDR3 regions were subjected to amplification by immunoSEQ multiplex PCR with primers that anneal to V and J segments. A synthetic immune receptor repertoire was used to minimize amplification bias, and any residual bias was removed computationally once sequencing was done. The paper's processing steps were these. Custom Python scripts were used to quantify repertoire diversity as the Shannon entropy index. Unsorted, CD4+ and CD8+ repertoires were examined separately, except in combined analyses, for which CD4+ and CD8+ sequences were merged in silico. Clonal expansion was defined as a frequency increase of at least 2-fold after treatment compared with C1D1, and clones undetected at baseline were assigned a pseudocount of 0.5. Singleton clones were defined as clones with 0 or 1 copy at C1D1, and non-singleton clones were defined as clones with 2 or more copies. By matching protein sequences in sorted samples from the same patient, clones expanded in unsorted samples were annotated as CD4+, CD8+ or unknown. Wilcoxon tests on paired samples were used to test diversity changes from C1D1 to C4D1. Imported from immuneACCESS, the table was reduced by TCRdb to in-frame sequences with V and J called. These copies leave out some clones; in studies compared against another copy, an unresolved V gene accounts for under half, and the cause of the remainder is not known. The D gene and trimming were derived from the DNA, and the V and J assignments and clone size from that table. The sample table lists approximately 61,000 clones, nearly 90% of them with a count of one. More than 8% of the sample comes from the top ten.

The sample originates from a study of PD-1 blockade in classical Hodgkin lymphoma (dated by TCRdb to about 2020). A note on the overall study: Nivolumab dosing was 3 mg/kg intravenously every 2 weeks, continuing until either disease progression or unacceptable toxicity. To define a peripheral blood immune signature of response to PD-1 blockade in classical Hodgkin lymphoma, the study combined TCR beta sequencing with CyTOF.

CDR1 and CDR2 (SGHNT, YYREEE) derive from the germline V gene (reference sequence). The junction shows trimming of 7 bases on V and 0 bases on J, plus 13 bases between the germline ends. The CDR3 has 14 amino acids, counting the end cysteine and phenylalanine. Solely the CDR3 DNA is kept, with 42 bases framed from the first base. Broader findings and caveats from the paper: The study was limited to a single clinical trial cohort, and causes of repertoire differences, possibly disease activity or prior therapy, remained undefined. CD4+ but not CD8+ TCR diversity rose significantly by C4D1 (p=0.0027 vs p=0.16), most apparent in complete responders (p=0.02). Trial patients achieving complete response had baseline diversity similar to newly diagnosed patients, whereas partial responders and progressors had significantly lower diversity. Newly diagnosed patients were reported to have lower baseline TCR diversity than healthy donors, and relapsed/refractory patients were reported to have lower baseline TCR diversity still. Lower diversity was observed in patients in whom nivolumab was started less than 1 year after ASCT, and these patients were excluded from later analyses so that confounding by immune reconstitution would be avoided.

Sample time point, as interpreted from the label and publication: cycle 4 day 1 (C4D1), after more than 5 weeks of nivolumab. Every trial patient had relapsed following autologous stem cell transplantation, and prior brentuximab vedotin exposure was what differed among cohorts A, B and C. A total of roughly 57 patients with relapsed/refractory classical Hodgkin lymphoma made up the trial cohort, and each patient's best overall response was complete response, partial response or progressive disease. Single-agent nivolumab was administered to trial patients in the multi-cohort phase II CheckMate 205 trial. Best overall response was determined by an independent review committee according to the 2007 International Working Group response criteria. Trial PBMCs were collected just before the start of nivolumab (C1D1) and during therapy at cycle 2 day 1 and cycle 4 day 1. Peripheral blood was collected in 8 mL Vacutainer Cell Preparation Tubes, from which PBMCs were isolated by centrifugation and then cryopreserved.

The sequence was collected from a human donor with classical Hodgkin lymphoma. The chain is encoded by TRBV5-4 joined to TRBJ1-1; TRBD1 is possibly the D segment (5 matching bases). Sequencing was performed on peripheral blood mononuclear cells (PBMCs), taken before the fourth cycle of nivolumab. At the DNA level, the sequence is TGTGCCAGCCAAAGGGGTGGATTGAACACTGAAGCTTTCTTT. Its protein product is CASQRGGLNTEAFF.